A single sample is the source of the 30 T cell receptor beta chains below, sequenced in a study of T cell responses to AZD1222 COVID-19 vaccine (dated by TCRdb to the early 2020s). Libraries were prepared through the immunoSEQ multiplex PCR assay. This is the immuneACCESS table as TCRdb keeps it, with only in-frame sequences that have V and J called. A part of the clones is gone; compared with another copy, unresolved V genes explain less than half, and the rest is unexplained. The sample table lists 110,000 to 150,000 clones, approximately 95% of them with a count of one. The top ten clonotypes cover 0.75% to 1% of the sample. The label giving this sample's time point can be read as: baseline before first vaccination. The treatment or condition tag for this specimen amounts to: meningococcal conjugate vaccine given as trial control. The sample in question was peripheral blood, obtained on day 0 of MenACWY control vaccination. These receptors came from an adult in good health.

V is TRBV2 and J is TRBJ2-5; 10 nucleotides agree with TRBD2. Germline V CDR1 and CDR2: SNHLY, FYNNEI. J lost 0 bases, V lost 7 bases, and 2 bases had no gene match. The CDR3 runs to 14 residues. The DNA for the CDR3 is TGTGCCAGCAATAGCGGGGGGAACCAAGAGACCCAGTACTTC. This translates into CASNSGGNQETQYF. The entire variable domain, with the rest obtained from reference TRBV2 and TRBJ2-5, is as follows: EPEVTQTPSHQVTQMGQEVILRCVPISNHLYFYWYRQILGQKVEFLVSFYNNEISEKSEIFDDQFSVERPDGSNFTLKIRSTKLEDSAMYFCASNSGGNQETQYFGPGTRLLVL.

This chain uses TRBV6-2 or TRBV6-3 with TRBJ2-5; D is unresolved. Deletions cut 2 bases from V and 1 base from J, with 8 bases between. CDR3 size: 14 residues. Germline V gene sequence: CDR1 MNHEY, CDR2 SVGEGT. The CDR3 is CASSYGPTQETQYF. The CDR3 DNA is TGTGCCAGCAGTTACGGTCCGACCCAAGAGACCCAGTACTTC.

The CDR3 sequence is CASSPGGANYGYTF. As DNA, the CDR3 is TGTGCCAGCAGCCCAGGGGGCGCAAACTATGGCTACACCTTC. The chain employs TRBV5-6 and TRBJ1-2; 8 bases line up with TRBD1. This CDR3 contains 14 residues. Germline assignment: CDR1 SGHDT and CDR2 YYEEEE. V was clipped by 4 bases and J by 2 bases; unmatched bases: 4.

The chain carries TRBV18 and TRBJ1-4, with D uncertain. This CDR3 comprises 15 residues. Germline values: CDR1 KGHSH, CDR2 LQKENI. V lost 0 bases and J 8 bases, leaving 13 bases between the germline ends. CDR3: CASSPPSSAGEKLFF. The CDR3 DNA reads TGTGCCAGCTCACCACCGTCGTCGGCGGGAGAAAAACTGTTTTTT. Looking up the rest from reference TRBV18 and TRBJ1-4 gives the full variable domain: NAGVMQNPRHLVRRRGQEARLRCSPMKGHSHVYWYRQLPEEGLKFMVYLQKENIIDESGMPKERFSAEFPKEGPSILRIQQVVRGDSAAYFCASSPPSSAGEKLFFGSGTQLSVL.

V is TRBV7-2 and J is TRBJ2-1, with D perhaps TRBD1 (5 bases). This CDR3 comprises 15 residues. Germline CDR1 reads SGHTA; CDR2 reads FQGNSA. V was trimmed by 2 bases and J by 4 bases, leaving 12 bases between them. The CDR3 is CASSLRGHGYNEQFF. The CDR3 DNA follows: TGTGCCAGCAGCTTAAGGGGCCACGGGTACAATGAGCAGTTCTTC.

The rearrangement links TRBV5-5 to TRBJ1-5, with D maybe TRBD1 (6 bases). Germline V gene data show CDR1 as SGHKS and CDR2 as YYEKEE (reference sequence). There are 15 residues in the CDR3. V lost 4 bases to trimming and J lost 0 bases, with 11 bases between them. CDR3 bases: TGTGCCAGCAGCCCGCAGGGGCATAGCAATCAGCCCCAGCATTTT. As protein: CASSPQGHSNQPQHF. Filled out from reference TRBV5-5 and TRBJ1-5, the complete variable domain reads DAGVTQSPTHLIKTRGQQVTLRCSPISGHKSVSWYQQVLGQGPQFIFQYYEKEERGRGNFPDRFSARQFPNYSSELNVNALLLGDSALYLCASSPQGHSNQPQHFGDGTRLSIL.

The chain has TRBV28 and TRBJ1-2, with TRBD1 identical over 9 bases. Looked up from germline, CDR1 is MDHEN and CDR2 is SYDVKM. V trimming: 6 bases; J trimming: 4 bases; junction bases outside the gene matches: 6. This CDR3 is built from 14 residues. The CDR3: CASSLNRGLYGYTF. CDR3 nucleotide sequence: TGTGCCAGCAGCCTGAACAGGGGGCTCTATGGCTACACCTTC.

The rearrangement links TRBV5-5 to TRBJ1-4, with D possibly TRBD1 on 5 matching bases. V lost 6 bases and J 0 bases, leaving 15 bases between the germline ends. This CDR3 has 16 residues. The germline gives CDR1 SGHKS, CDR2 YYEKEE (reference sequence). The CDR3 spells CASMGGGRATNEKLFF. CDR3 DNA: TGTGCCAGCATGGGGGGAGGAAGAGCAACTAATGAAAAACTGTTTTTT.

The J gene is TRBJ2-3, the V gene TRBV6-5; 8 positions agree with TRBD1. Germline CDR1 is MNHEY and CDR2 is SVGAGI. This CDR3 is built from 15 residues. V was pared by 4 bases and J by 5 bases, with 8 bases of the junction left unmatched. CDR3 sequence (DNA): TGTGCCAGCAGTTCCCAGGGGGCCCGGCTAGATACGCAGTATTTT. Amino acid sequence: CASSSQGARLDTQYF.

The CDR3 coding sequence is TGTGCCAGCAGCATCACTACAGATACCGGGGAGCTGTTTTTT. Translated: CASSITTDTGELFF. The chain recombines TRBV9 with TRBJ2-2; D is unresolved. V was shortened by 4 bases and J by 5 bases, with 12 bases between the two germline ends. The CDR3 sequence is 14 residues long. From germline, CDR1 is SGDLS and CDR2 YYNGEE.

This sequence joins TRBV28 and TRBJ1-6; D not resolved. There are 11 residues in the CDR3. Trimming pared 2 bases from V and 7 bases from J, leaving 0 bases between. CDR1 MDHEN and CDR2 SYDVKM come from the germline V gene. CDR3 nucleotides: TGTGCCAGCAGTTTAAATTCACCCCTCCACTTT. It yields the protein CASSLNSPLHF.

This clone is a singleton in its sample. This chain connects TRBV11-2 to TRBJ1-1; D is perhaps TRBD1 (6 bases). The CDR3 has 13 amino acids. The V and J ends lost 5 bases and 8 bases respectively, with 15 bases between them. Germline CDR1 is SGHAT and CDR2 is FQNNGV. CDR3 protein: CASSRSGHQEAFF. The CDR3 coding sequence is TGTGCCAGCAGCCGATCGGGACACCAGGAAGCTTTCTTT.

The V gene is TRBV19, the J gene TRBJ1-6; maybe TRBD1 (5 bases). The CDR3 runs to 13 residues. The germline V gene has CDR1 LNHDA and CDR2 SQIVND (reference sequence). V was pared by 5 bases and J by 5 bases, with 7 bases between. The DNA for the CDR3 is TGTGCCAGTAGTCGGGACCATAATTCACCCCTCCACTTT. It translates to CASSRDHNSPLHF.

The rearrangement links TRBV3-1 (or the pseudogene TRBV3-2) to TRBJ1-1, with D perhaps TRBD1 (6 bases). Germline V lookup: CDR1 LGHDT, CDR2 YNNKEL (reference sequence). The germline V and J ends were trimmed by 4 bases and 4 bases, with 19 bases remaining between them. The CDR3 is 16 residues long. CDR3 in DNA: TGTGCCAGCAGCCCCTCCCCTTTTGGACAGCGCACTGAAGCTTTCTTT. Its protein is CASSPSPFGQRTEAFF.

This clone was seen only once. This chain connects TRBV12-3 or TRBV12-4 to TRBJ2-5; D gene uncertain. V was trimmed by 7 bases and J by 5 bases, leaving 11 bases between them. This CDR3 has 12 residues. Here the CDR3 reads CASTSSQETQYF. The CDR3 DNA is TGTGCCAGCACCTCCTCGCAGGAGACCCAGTACTTC.

V and J are TRBV19 and TRBJ2-6; 9 bases agree with TRBD1. Germline lookup yields CDR1 LNHDA and CDR2 SQIVND (reference sequence). The J segment lost 2 bases and the V segment lost 4 bases, leaving 0 bases of the junction unmatched. This CDR3 has 15 residues. The CDR3 DNA is TGTGCCAGTAGTAGACAGGGGGCTGGGGCCAACGTCCTGACTTTC. This translates into CASSRQGAGANVLTF.

The chain employs TRBV29-1 and TRBJ2-1; D unclear. CDR3 length equals 10 residues. The V gene lost 5 bases and the J gene lost 3 bases, with 2 bases spanning the gap. Per germline, CDR1 SQVTM and CDR2 ANQGSEA. CDR3 protein: CSVSYNEQFF. The DNA for the CDR3 is TGCAGCGTTAGCTACAATGAGCAGTTCTTC.

This clone was detected a few times. This chain links TRBV13 with TRBJ1-1; 9 nucleotides align to TRBD1. The junction had 5 bases not matched to a gene; V was cut back by 2 bases and J by 7 bases. CDR3 size: 14 residues. Germline V gene data show CDR1 as PRHDT and CDR2 as FYEKMQ (reference sequence). The CDR3 nucleotides are TGTGCCAGCAGCTTAAACAGGGGGCGTATTGAAGCTTTCTTT. As protein: CASSLNRGRIEAFF.

The CDR3 loop is CASSLEGSGNTIYF. CDR3 nucleotides: TGTGCCAGCAGCTTGGAGGGCTCTGGAAACACCATATATTTT. This chain joins TRBV5-4 and TRBJ1-3; D is unresolved. Trimming cost V 0 bases and J 0 bases, with 4 bases left between them. The CDR3 extends over 14 amino acids. Looked up from germline, CDR1 is SGHNT and CDR2 is YYREEE (reference sequence).

The gene calls are TRBV30 and TRBJ1-1; D not certain. The CDR3 length is 13 residues. The V gene lost 0 bases and the J gene lost 5 bases, with 10 bases spanning the gap. CDR1 is GTSNPN, CDR2 SVGIG, per germline (reference sequence). For the CDR3, the DNA is TGTGCCTGGAGTGTATTTCGAGGGACTGAAGCTTTCTTT. It yields the protein CAWSVFRGTEAFF.

The rearrangement joins TRBV29-1 to TRBJ1-3; D unclear. Germline V gene data show CDR1 as SQVTM and CDR2 as ANQGSEA. V was pared by 5 bases and J by 4 bases, with 12 bases between. The CDR3 sequence is 13 residues long. The chain's CDR3 is CSVSILEGNTIYF. DNA of the CDR3: TGCAGCGTTTCAATACTCGAGGGAAACACCATATATTTT.

The CDR3 is CASSYGGDGYTF. CDR3 DNA: TGCGCCAGCAGCTACGGAGGGGATGGCTACACCTTC. The chain links TRBV5-1 to TRBJ1-2, with a possible D match to TRBD1 (5 bases). This CDR3 comprises 12 residues. Germline CDR1 SGHRS, CDR2 YFSETQ. Trimming stripped 3 bases from V and 6 bases from J, with 9 bases between.

The chain uses TRBV27 and TRBJ1-1, with TRBD1 as a possible D gene (6 bases). This CDR3 contains 14 residues. Germline assignment: CDR1 MNHEY and CDR2 SMNVEV (reference sequence). V was shortened by 2 bases and J by 5 bases, with 12 bases between the two germline ends. The DNA of the CDR3 is TGTGCCAGCAGTTTAGGAGGCAGGGGAACTGAAGCTTTCTTT. Its translation: CASSLGGRGTEAFF.

This sequence joins TRBV27 and TRBJ2-1, with D perhaps TRBD1 (5 bases). V shed 6 bases and J shed 0 bases, with 12 bases lying between them. The CDR3 extends over 15 amino acids. Germline-derived CDR1 and CDR2 are MNHEY and SMNVEV (reference sequence). For the CDR3, the DNA is TGTGCCAGCAGCCCCGACAGTGGCTCCTACAATGAGCAGTTCTTC. Encoded protein: CASSPDSGSYNEQFF.

The count of this clone is one. The V gene is TRBV3-1 (or the pseudogene TRBV3-2), the J gene TRBJ1-1; TRBD1 matches at 7 bases. The CDR3 runs to 14 residues. Per the germline V gene, CDR1 is LGHDT and CDR2 is YNNKEL (reference sequence). Trimming took 4 bases from V and 4 from J; bases not matched to a gene: 6. CDR3 sequence reads: CASSRHQGVTEAFF. In DNA form, the CDR3 reads TGTGCCAGCAGCCGACACCAGGGGGTCACTGAAGCTTTCTTT.

This chain connects TRBV6-5 to TRBJ2-5; D is perhaps TRBD1 or TRBD2 (6 bases each). Trimming cost V 2 bases and J 4 bases, with 11 bases left between them. The length of the CDR3 is 14 residues. Per germline, CDR1 MNHEY and CDR2 SVGAGI. CDR3 in DNA: TGTGCCAGCAGTTACATGGGGGGCGCAGAGACCCAGTACTTC. This sequence encodes CASSYMGGAETQYF.

DNA of the CDR3: TGTGCCAGCAGCTTGGCCCTCGGGGGGGCTTATGCGAAAAACATTCAGTACTTC. It specifies CASSLALGGAYAKNIQYF. This chain joins TRBV5-4 and TRBJ2-4, with 8 bases identical to TRBD2. This CDR3 comprises 18 residues. V lost 0 bases and J lost 4; bases outside the gene matches: 12. Germline CDR1 and CDR2: SGHNT and YYREEE (reference sequence).

The chain combines TRBV27 with TRBJ1-3; TRBD1 might be the D (5 bases). Germline V lookup: CDR1 MNHEY, CDR2 SMNVEV (reference sequence). This CDR3 comprises 16 residues. V lost 5 bases and J 4 bases, leaving 18 bases between the germline ends. The CDR3 DNA reads TGTGCCAGCAGTCCATACGAGCCGGGACTCGGAAACACCATATATTTT. Its protein product is CASSPYEPGLGNTIYF.

The CDR3 sequence is CASSVYGIDNEQFF. CDR3 DNA: TGTGCCAGCAGCGTCTACGGGATCGATAATGAGCAGTTCTTC. The chain joins TRBV9 to TRBJ2-1, with a weak D call TRBD2 (5 bases). The CDR3 covers 14 residues. The V end lost 2 bases, the J end lost 7 bases, and 13 bases lay between the germline ends. Germline V lookup: CDR1 SGDLS, CDR2 YYNGEE.

The V gene is TRBV4-2, the J gene TRBJ2-7, with a weak D call TRBD2 (6 bases). Per the germline V gene, CDR1 is LGHNA and CDR2 is YNFKEQ. The ends were cut back, 0 bases at V and 7 bases at J, with 16 bases in the middle. CDR3 length: 15 amino acids. In DNA, the CDR3 is TGTGCCAGCAGCCAAGAGGGCAGGAAGGGAGGTGAGCAGTACTTC. This gives the protein CASSQEGRKGGEQYF.